The 32 T cell receptor beta chains given below trace back to one sample, sequenced in a study of T cells expressing NK-cell markers. Reprocessing the 5' RACE reads, TCRdb reports a single entry for every CDR3 protein and omits DNA. The table for this sample gives over 350,000 distinct CDR3 sequences. The sample was blood T cells: a sorted CD56 or NKG2C T cell subset, CD4+ or CD8+ T cells, or bulk PBMC T cells (not recorded which). These receptors came from a woman aged 50 to 65 in good health.

The chain joins TRBV5-1 to TRBJ2-2; TCRdb lists TRBD1, though no DNA is available to test this call. Germline V CDR1 and CDR2: SGHRS, YFSETQ. The CDR3 is made up of 15 amino acids. This CDR3 reads CASSLDARAIGELFF.

The V gene is TRBV10-3, the J gene TRBJ2-1; no DNA is available, so the TRBD2 call from TCRdb remains unchecked. The CDR3 has 16 amino acids. Germline CDR1 reads ENHRY; CDR2 reads SYGVKD. This chain's CDR3 is CAISVLAGSTYNEQFF.

The V gene is TRBV12-5, the J gene TRBJ1-5; TCRdb's D gene call, TRBD1, goes unchecked for lack of DNA. The CDR3 extends over 15 amino acids. CDR1 LGHNT and CDR2 FRNRAP come from the germline V gene. The CDR3 sequence: CASGLRQGALEPQHF.

This rearrangement joins TRBV20-1 to TRBJ1-1. This CDR3 has 16 residues. Germline V lookup: CDR1 DFQATT, CDR2 SNEGSKA (reference sequence). The CDR3 sequence: CSARGRGRGLNTEAFF.

The chain employs TRBV11-2 and TRBJ2-3; the TCRdb D gene call, TRBD1, has no DNA to confirm it. The germline CDR1 and CDR2 sequences are SGHAT and FQNNGV. The CDR3 contains 14 residues. The CDR3 protein is CASSFRGDTDTQYF.

V is TRBV7-8 and J is TRBJ1-5. Germline V gene lookup returns CDR1 SGHVS and CDR2 FQNEAQ. The CDR3 is 12 amino acids. The CDR3 loop is CAVGMSNQPQHF.

The chain combines TRBV11-2 with TRBJ2-2; TCRdb picks TRBD2, but there is no DNA to check that call. Germline lookup yields CDR1 SGHAT and CDR2 FQNNGV. This CDR3 spans 14 amino acids. The CDR3 here is CASSSTSGRGELFF.

The gene calls are TRBV24-1 and TRBJ2-5; TCRdb proposes TRBD1, but this gene call is untestable without DNA. Per the germline V gene, CDR1 is KGHDR and CDR2 is SFDVKD. The CDR3 spans 14 residues. CDR3 in amino acids: CATSGDRVGETQYF.

The rearrangement uses TRBV10-1 and TRBJ2-5; TCRdb lists TRBD2, though no DNA is available to test this call. Germline lookup yields CDR1 WNHNN and CDR2 SYGVQD (reference sequence). The CDR3 loop spans 11 amino acids. The CDR3 loop is CASGPRETQYF.

The chain recombines TRBV12-3 or TRBV12-4 with TRBJ2-5; TCRdb calls TRBD1, which cannot be checked without DNA. The CDR3 contains 15 residues. CDR3 region: CASTTGSVHQGTQYF.

The chain links TRBV27 to TRBJ2-1; TCRdb gives TRBD2 as the D gene, but with no DNA this cannot be confirmed. Per the germline V gene, CDR1 is MNHEY and CDR2 is SMNVEV (reference sequence). The CDR3 has 14 amino acids. Here the CDR3 reads CASSLSLIAGKQFF.

The chain is built from TRBV28 and TRBJ2-5; without DNA, the TCRdb call of TRBD2 cannot be checked. The CDR3 length is 15 residues. CDR1 is MDHEN, CDR2 SYDVKM, per germline. CDR3 loop: CASSSLTGVSKTQYF.

The chain recombines TRBV28 with TRBJ2-1; without DNA, the TCRdb call of TRBD1 cannot be checked. Per germline, CDR1 MDHEN and CDR2 SYDVKM. This CDR3 is 14 amino acids long. The CDR3 loop is CASSLNGIYNEQFF.

The chain combines TRBV6-5 with TRBJ2-1; TCRdb lists TRBD1, though no DNA is available to test this call. Germline lookup yields CDR1 MNHEY and CDR2 SVGAGI. This CDR3 spans 16 amino acids. The CDR3 here is CASSLGRDAGINEQFF.

J is TRBJ1-1 and V is TRBV11-3; TCRdb's D call, TRBD1, is unchecked because there is no DNA. This CDR3 has 16 amino acids. CDR1 and CDR2 (germline): SGHNT, YENEEA. CDR3 residues: CASSLALRVAQSEAFF.

The chain employs TRBV11-2 and TRBJ2-3; as DNA is missing, the TRBD2 call by TCRdb cannot be tested. This CDR3 has 15 residues. Germline-derived CDR1 and CDR2 are SGHAT and FQNNGV. The CDR3: CASSRAGGPGDTQYF.

The chain is built from TRBV5-1 and TRBJ1-1. The CDR3 extends over 18 amino acids. The germline V gene encodes CDR1 SGHRS and CDR2 YFSETQ. CDR3 region: CASSSTSPGTVLNTEAFF. The entire variable domain, with the rest obtained from reference TRBV5-1 and TRBJ1-1, is as follows: KAGVTQTPRYLIKTRGQQVTLSCSPISGHRSVSWYQQTPGQGLQFLFEYFSETQRNKGNFPGRFSGRQFSNSRSEMNVSTLELGDSALYLCASSSTSPGTVLNTEAFFGQGTRLTVV.

The CDR3: CAISGLMTDTQYF. This sequence joins TRBV10-3 and TRBJ2-3. There are 13 residues in the CDR3. Germline V gene data show CDR1 as ENHRY and CDR2 as SYGVKD.

This chain links TRBV6-2 or TRBV6-3 with TRBJ2-1; the D call of TRBD2 rests on TCRdb alone, since no DNA is present to check it. Germline V gene data show CDR1 as MNHEY and CDR2 as SVGEGT. The CDR3 covers 16 residues. The CDR3 loop reads CASHLFYSSGHNEQFF.

The chain uses TRBV4-1 and TRBJ2-7; with no DNA, the TCRdb D assignment of TRBD2 cannot be verified. The CDR3 has 18 amino acids. CDR1 and CDR2 from the germline V gene are MGHRA and YSYEKL. CDR3 region: CASSQPRTSGSGTYEQYF.

This rearrangement joins TRBV20-1 to TRBJ2-1; TCRdb gives TRBD1 as the D gene, but with no DNA this cannot be confirmed. The CDR3 has 15 residues. CDR1 DFQATT and CDR2 SNEGSKA come from the germline V gene (reference sequence). This CDR3 reads CSAREVTGQHNEQFF.

The chain couples TRBV4-2 to TRBJ1-4; the D call of TRBD1 rests on TCRdb alone, since no DNA is present to check it. The CDR3 length is 16 residues. Germline values: CDR1 LGHNA, CDR2 YNFKEQ. CDR3 in amino acids: CASSQPAGRGDEKLFF.

This chain uses TRBV12-3 or TRBV12-4 with TRBJ2-3; absent DNA, TCRdb's TRBD2 call cannot be checked. The CDR3 has 15 residues. CDR3 region: CASSPRSGTSDTQYF.

The J gene is TRBJ2-3, the V gene TRBV29-1; TCRdb's D call of TRBD1 is untestable without DNA. The germline CDR1 and CDR2 sequences are SQVTM and ANQGSEA. The CDR3 is 14 amino acids. CDR3 loop: CSVMGTGVADTQYF.

The chain combines TRBV24-1 with TRBJ1-1; TCRdb designates TRBD1, a call that cannot be tested without DNA. This CDR3 region has 13 residues. CDR1 is KGHDR and CDR2 is SFDVKD in the germline V gene. The CDR3 loop is CGTGVGMNTEAFF.

V gene TRBV7-8 combines with J gene TRBJ2-4; the TCRdb call, TRBD1, lacks DNA for checking. Germline-derived CDR1 and CDR2 are SGHVS and FQNEAQ. The CDR3 consists of 21 residues. The chain's CDR3 is CASSPDRSLRRTNIAKNIQYF.

The CDR3 loop reads CASLPQPGDSGQYF. The chain carries TRBV25-1 and TRBJ2-3; the D call from TCRdb, TRBD1, cannot be confirmed without DNA. The germline CDR1 and CDR2 sequences are MGHDK and SYGVNS. The CDR3 is made up of 14 amino acids. The variable domain in full, completed from reference TRBV25-1 and TRBJ2-3, reads EADIYQTPRYLVIGTGKKITLECSQTMGHDKMYWYQQDPGMELHLIHYSYGVNSTEKGDLSSESTVSRIRTEHFPLTLESARPSHTSQYLCASLPQPGDSGQYFGPGTRLTVL.

The genes are TRBV27 and TRBJ2-3; no DNA is available, so the TRBD1 call from TCRdb remains unchecked. CDR3 length equals 13 residues. The germline V gene encodes CDR1 MNHEY and CDR2 SMNVEV (reference sequence). This CDR3 is CASRGWADRTQYF.

The chain combines TRBV24-1 with TRBJ2-1; checking the TCRdb D call of TRBD1 is not possible without DNA. This CDR3 has 17 amino acids. Germline assignment: CDR1 KGHDR and CDR2 SFDVKD. CDR3 loop: CATSDHQGARSYNEQFF.

This rearrangement joins TRBV7-2 to TRBJ2-5; TCRdb reports TRBD2, a call that lacks DNA to check it against. There are 13 residues in the CDR3. Germline V gene sequence: CDR1 SGHTA, CDR2 FQGNSA. The CDR3 reads CASRSGLEETQYF. The full variable domain, completed using reference TRBV7-2 and TRBJ2-5, is GAGVSQSPSNKVTEKGKDVELRCDPISGHTALYWYRQSLGQGLEFLIYFQGNSAPDKSGLPSDRFSAERTGGSVSTLTIQRTQQEDSAVYLCASRSGLEETQYFGPGTRLLVL.

This chain connects TRBV29-1 to TRBJ1-5; TCRdb proposes TRBD1, but this gene call is untestable without DNA. Per germline, CDR1 SQVTM and CDR2 ANQGSEA. The CDR3 loop spans 14 amino acids. This chain's CDR3 is CSVTQGSGNQPQHF.

The rearrangement links TRBV6-2 or TRBV6-3 to TRBJ2-2; TCRdb gives TRBD2 as the D gene, but with no DNA this cannot be confirmed. CDR1 is MNHEY and CDR2 is SVGEGT in the germline V gene. This CDR3 has 15 amino acids. CDR3 protein: CASSYASVNTGELFF.